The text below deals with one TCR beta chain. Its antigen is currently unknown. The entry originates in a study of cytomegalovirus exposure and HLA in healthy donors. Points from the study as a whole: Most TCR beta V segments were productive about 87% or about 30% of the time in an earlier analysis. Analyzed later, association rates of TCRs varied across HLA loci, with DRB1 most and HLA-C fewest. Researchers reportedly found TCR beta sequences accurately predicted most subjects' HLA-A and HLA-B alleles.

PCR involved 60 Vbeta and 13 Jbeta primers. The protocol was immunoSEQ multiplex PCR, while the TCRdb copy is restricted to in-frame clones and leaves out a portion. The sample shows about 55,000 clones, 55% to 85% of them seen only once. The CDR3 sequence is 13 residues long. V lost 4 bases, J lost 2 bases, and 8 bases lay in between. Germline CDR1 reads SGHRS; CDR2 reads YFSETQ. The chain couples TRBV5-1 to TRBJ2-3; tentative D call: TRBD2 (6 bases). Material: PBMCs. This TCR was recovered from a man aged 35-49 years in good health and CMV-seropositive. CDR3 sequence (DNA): TGCGCCAGCAGCCCGGGGGTCACAGATACGCAGTATTTT. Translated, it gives CASSPGVTDTQYF.